The 5 T cell receptor beta chains in this list originate from one sample, sequenced in a study of cytomegalovirus exposure and HLA in healthy donors. The repertoire was sequenced with immunoSEQ multiplex PCR; TCRdb's copy has only in-frame clones and lacks some. The table lists about 140,000 clones, 80% to 90% of them singletons, with less than 5.5% in the top ten. Material for sequencing was PBMCs. The source is a man younger than 30 in good health and CMV-seropositive.

The chain has TRBV2 and TRBJ2-7, with TRBD1 as a possible D gene (6 bases). Germline lookup yields CDR1 SNHLY and CDR2 FYNNEI. V gave up 7 bases and J gave up 6 bases, with 19 bases separating them. The CDR3 totals 14 residues. DNA of the CDR3: TGTGCCAGCAATTTACAGGGCTCAACGGGCGAGCAGTACTTC. It encodes CASNLQGSTGEQYF. The whole variable domain, filled in from reference TRBV2 and TRBJ2-7, reads EPEVTQTPSHQVTQMGQEVILRCVPISNHLYFYWYRQILGQKVEFLVSFYNNEISEKSEIFDDQFSVERPDGSNFTLKIRSTKLEDSAMYFCASNLQGSTGEQYFGPGTRLTVT.

This sequence joins TRBV18 and TRBJ1-5; 8 nucleotides agree with TRBD1. Germline trimming cut 4 bases from V and 0 bases from J; bases unmatched to any gene: 5. CDR1 and CDR2 (germline): KGHSH, LQKENI. The CDR3 has 16 amino acids. The CDR3 region is CASSLWTGYSNQPQHF. CDR3 nucleotides: TGTGCCAGCTCACTTTGGACAGGGTATAGCAATCAGCCCCAGCATTTT. Variable domain in full (rest from reference TRBV18 and TRBJ1-5): NAGVMQNPRHLVRRRGQEARLRCSPMKGHSHVYWYRQLPEEGLKFMVYLQKENIIDESGMPKERFSAEFPKEGPSILRIQQVVRGDSAAYFCASSLWTGYSNQPQHFGDGTRLSIL.

The chain combines TRBV5-4 with TRBJ2-1; 9 bases fit TRBD2. The CDR3 loop spans 14 amino acids. Germline CDR1 reads SGHNT; CDR2 reads YYREEE (reference sequence). Unmatched junction bases numbered 6, after V lost 6 bases and J lost 5 bases. The CDR3 bases are TGTGCCAGCAAAGCGGGGGGAGGAGACAATGAGCAGTTCTTC. Amino acid sequence: CASKAGGGDNEQFF.

This chain uses TRBV4-1 with TRBJ2-2; 9 bases align to TRBD2. The V and J ends lost 7 bases and 1 base, in that order; junction bases with no gene match: 7. The germline V gene has CDR1 MGHRA and CDR2 YSYEKL. The CDR3 length is 16 residues. The DNA of the CDR3 is TGCGCCAGCAACCCTGGACTAGCGATGAACACCGGGGAGCTGTTTTTT. Translated: CASNPGLAMNTGELFF.

The chain employs TRBV6-5 and TRBJ2-2; 9 positions agree with TRBD2. From germline, CDR1 is MNHEY and CDR2 SVGAGI. With 4 bases clipped from V and 6 bases from J, the junction kept 6 bases outside the gene matches. The length of the CDR3 is 15 residues. CDR3 bases: TGTGCCAGCAGTTTGGCGGGGGGGCCGTCCGGGGAGCTGTTTTTT. Translating it yields CASSLAGGPSGELFF.